This passage covers 14 T cell receptor beta chains from one sample sequenced in a study of blood T cell repertoires in COVID-19. Sequenced by immunoSEQ multiplex PCR; TCRdb stores in-frame clones only, minus some. Of 150,000 to 200,000 clones listed, over 60% are singletons. Sequenced material: peripheral blood. These receptors all come from an older woman with acute or convalescent COVID-19.

CDR3 coding DNA: TGTGCCAGCAGCCAAGATCTCGGCGGTGAGCAGTACTTC. Its protein is CASSQDLGGEQYF. The rearrangement uses TRBV14 and TRBJ2-7, with D unclear. Per the germline V gene, CDR1 is SGHDN and CDR2 is FVKESK. V lost 0 bases and J 7 bases, leaving 10 bases between the germline ends. The CDR3 totals 13 residues.

V usage is TRBV19 and J usage is TRBJ2-1, with D tentatively TRBD1 (5 bases). Germline CDR1 is LNHDA and CDR2 is SQIVND (reference sequence). Between the trimmed V and J ends, which lost 2 bases and 5 bases, there was a span of 10 bases. CDR3 length: 14 amino acids. This CDR3 reads CASSIQTANNEQFF. The CDR3 nucleotides are TGTGCCAGTAGTATACAGACAGCTAACAATGAGCAGTTCTTC.

The J gene is TRBJ2-2, the V gene TRBV5-1; D remains unclear. V was trimmed by 4 bases and J by 6 bases, leaving 16 bases between them. The CDR3 length is 15 residues. Germline V gives CDR1 SGHRS, CDR2 YFSETQ. CDR3 nucleotide sequence: TGCGCCAGCAGCCCCTTGGGCATAGATGCCGGGGAGCTGTTTTTT. Its protein is CASSPLGIDAGELFF.

V usage is TRBV9 and J usage is TRBJ2-6; D unclear. Germline assignment: CDR1 SGDLS and CDR2 YYNGEE. V lost 3 bases and J 4 bases, leaving 5 bases between the germline ends. This CDR3 spans 13 amino acids. The CDR3 DNA is TGTGCCAGCAGCGCGACAGGGGCCAACGTCCTGACTTTC. It translates to CASSATGANVLTF.

Remarks on this clone: The germline gene is not matched at one end of the junction; a read error may be the cause. Other nucleotide sequences in the sample specify the same CDR3. This rearrangement joins TRBV10-3 to TRBJ1-1, with D uncertain. The germline gives CDR1 ENHRY, CDR2 SYGVKD. The CDR3 loop spans 15 amino acids. The CDR3 nucleotides read TGTGCCATCAGCGAGTCGAACGGGAGGAACACTGAAGCTTTCTTT. It specifies CAISESNGRNTEAFF.

The V and J genes are TRBV2 and TRBJ1-2; D perhaps matches TRBD1 (6 bases). The CDR3 sequence is 14 residues long. V shed 8 bases and J shed 7 bases, with 20 bases lying between them. Looked up from germline, CDR1 is SNHLY and CDR2 is FYNNEI. CDR3 in DNA: TGTGCCAGCGGGGTCCCCGGGGGGGCAGCTGGCTACACCTTC. Translation: CASGVPGGAAGYTF. The full variable domain, with the rest looked up from reference TRBV2 and TRBJ1-2, is EPEVTQTPSHQVTQMGQEVILRCVPISNHLYFYWYRQILGQKVEFLVSFYNNEISEKSEIFDDQFSVERPDGSNFTLKIRSTKLEDSAMYFCASGVPGGAAGYTFGSGTRLTVV.

This chain connects TRBV27 to TRBJ2-1, with TRBD2 identical over 14 bases. V trimming: 5 bases; J trimming: 0 bases; junction bases outside the gene matches: 6. Germline V CDR1 and CDR2: MNHEY, SMNVEV (reference sequence). The CDR3 extends over 18 amino acids. Here the CDR3 reads CASSLGLAGELSYNEQFF. The CDR3, as DNA: TGTGCCAGCAGTCTGGGACTAGCGGGAGAACTCTCCTACAATGAGCAGTTCTTC.

V is TRBV2 and J is TRBJ1-2; TRBD1 matches at 8 bases. The CDR3 is 18 residues long. V gave up 4 bases and J gave up 4 bases; unmatched junction bases: 17. In germline, CDR1 is SNHLY, CDR2 FYNNEI. The CDR3 loop reads CASSGAIHAGGSRYGYTF. The CDR3 DNA reads TGTGCCAGCAGTGGCGCGATTCACGCAGGGGGCTCTCGCTATGGCTACACCTTC. The variable domain in full, completed from reference TRBV2 and TRBJ1-2, reads EPEVTQTPSHQVTQMGQEVILRCVPISNHLYFYWYRQILGQKVEFLVSFYNNEISEKSEIFDDQFSVERPDGSNFTLKIRSTKLEDSAMYFCASSGAIHAGGSRYGYTFGSGTRLTVV.

V and J are TRBV5-8 and TRBJ1-5, with TRBD1 identical over 8 bases. The CDR3 totals 15 residues. Germline CDR1 SGHTS, CDR2 YDEGEE. J lost 6 bases, V lost 4 bases, and 9 bases had no gene match. CDR3 DNA sequence: TGTGCCAGCAGCCTGGGACAGGAAAGGAGTCAGCCCCAGCATTTT. This gives the protein CASSLGQERSQPQHF.

The V call is TRBV30, the J call TRBJ1-4; unclear D gene. Per the germline V gene, CDR1 is GTSNPN and CDR2 is SVGIG (reference sequence). The CDR3 loop spans 14 amino acids. V lost 1 base and J 5 bases, leaving 11 bases between the germline ends. CDR3 in DNA: TGTGCCTGGAGTGGAGACACCGAAAATGAAAAACTGTTTTTT. Encoded protein: CAWSGDTENEKLFF.

The chain couples TRBV5-1 to TRBJ2-1; maybe TRBD2 (6 bases). The CDR3 consists of 17 residues. CDR1 SGHRS and CDR2 YFSETQ come from the germline V gene. The V end was cut by 4 bases, the J end by 2 bases, with 19 bases between. The CDR3 DNA reads as TGCGCCAGCAGCGCACAGACCCGGGACTGGGCCTACAATGAGCAGTTCTTC. It yields the protein CASSAQTRDWAYNEQFF.

The chain uses TRBV29-1 and TRBJ2-2; 12 nucleotides align to TRBD2. Losses at the gene ends were 8 bases for V and 4 bases for J; bases not matched to a gene: 8. Germline lookup yields CDR1 SQVTM and CDR2 ANQGSEA. CDR3 length equals 15 residues. CDR3 in amino acids: CSFSRLAGVTGELFF. CDR3 nucleotides: TGCAGCTTCTCGCGACTAGCGGGAGTCACCGGGGAGCTGTTTTTT.

This clone was seen just once. The chain recombines TRBV6-1 with TRBJ1-1; 7 nucleotides agree with TRBD1. J was trimmed by 4 bases and V by 1 base; bases with no gene match: 9. The CDR3 is 16 residues long. From germline, CDR1 is MNHNS and CDR2 SASEGT. CDR3 DNA: TGTGCCAGCAGTGAAGATATTAGGGGGCTCGGCACTGAAGCTTTCTTT. Translation gives CASSEDIRGLGTEAFF.

Concerning this clone: At one end the junction does not follow the germline gene, possibly because of a read error. The chain uses TRBV12-3 or TRBV12-4 and TRBJ2-2; maybe TRBD2 (5 bases). This CDR3 is 13 amino acids long. CDR3 loop: CASTFAPVGKLFF. CDR3 DNA sequence: TGTGCCAGCACGTTCGCCCCTGTCGGGAAGCTGTTTTTT.